This passage covers 21 T cell receptor beta chains from one sample sequenced in a study of cytotoxic CD8 clonotypes in ibrutinib-treated CLL. The data were produced by immunoSEQ multiplex PCR, yet TCRdb's version contains in-frame clones alone and is incomplete. The profile shows around 27,000 clones, roughly 57% of them singletons. Sequenced here: PBMCs, sampled before ibrutinib treatment. The origin of the receptors is a human donor with chronic lymphocytic leukemia.

This clone is a singleton in its sample. The rearrangement links TRBV6-5 to TRBJ2-3, with 14 bases identical to TRBD2. Germline V lookup: CDR1 MNHEY, CDR2 SVGAGI. V was clipped by 4 bases and J by 4 bases; unmatched bases: 4. CDR3 length: 16 residues. The CDR3 loop is CASSLRLAGGADTQYF. The CDR3 DNA reads TGTGCCAGCAGTTTAAGACTAGCGGGAGGGGCAGATACGCAGTATTTT.

This sequence joins TRBV13 and TRBJ2-7; 13 bases are shared with TRBD2. Looked up from germline, CDR1 is PRHDT and CDR2 is FYEKMQ (reference sequence). The CDR3 is 19 amino acids. The V and J ends lost 4 bases and 8 bases, in that order; junction bases with no gene match: 20. The CDR3 sequence is CASSSRTSGRALWPIKQYF. CDR3 in DNA: TGTGCCAGCAGCTCCCGCACTAGCGGGAGGGCCCTCTGGCCGATTAAGCAGTACTTC.

This chain links TRBV1 with TRBJ1-2. TRBV1 is assigned pseudogene status. The CDR3 length is 16 residues. CDR3 sequence (DNA): TGCACCAGCAGCCAAATGGTTAAGGGATCGGACTATGGCTACACCTTC. Its protein is CTSSQMVKGSDYGYTF.

The chain uses TRBV6-6 and TRBJ1-5, with a weak D call TRBD1 (6 bases). Trimming removed 5 bases at V and 8 bases at J, with 16 bases between. The CDR3 extends over 14 amino acids. From germline, CDR1 is MNHNY and CDR2 SVGAGI (reference sequence). CDR3 in amino acids: CASSPGTPREPQHF. For the CDR3, the DNA is TGTGCCAGCAGTCCCGGGACACCAAGGGAGCCCCAGCATTTT.

The chain recombines TRBV7-2 with TRBJ1-4; no reliable D call. This CDR3 has 15 amino acids. Looked up from germline, CDR1 is SGHTA and CDR2 is FQGNSA. Trimming pared 3 bases from V and 7 bases from J, leaving 15 bases between. CDR3 in DNA: TGTGCCAGCAGCTTTGGCGGCAGTGTGGGTGAAAAACTGTTTTTT. It encodes CASSFGGSVGEKLFF.

The CDR3 here is CASSQRLAVVYNEQFF. CDR3 nucleotide sequence: TGTGCCAGCTCACAGAGACTAGCGGTGGTCTACAATGAGCAGTTCTTC. The V call is TRBV18, the J call TRBJ2-1; TRBD2 matches at 9 bases. This CDR3 is built from 16 residues. V dropped 4 bases and J dropped 3; count of bases not matched to a gene: 7. Germline loops: CDR1 KGHSH, CDR2 LQKENI. Looking up the rest from reference TRBV18 and TRBJ2-1 gives the full variable domain: NAGVMQNPRHLVRRRGQEARLRCSPMKGHSHVYWYRQLPEEGLKFMVYLQKENIIDESGMPKERFSAEFPKEGPSILRIQQVVRGDSAAYFCASSQRLAVVYNEQFFGPGTRLTVL.

The chain joins TRBV28 to TRBJ2-3, with 11 bases identical to TRBD1. J gave up 5 bases and V 4 bases, and 5 bases lay outside the gene matches. This CDR3 has 15 residues. CDR1 MDHEN and CDR2 SYDVKM come from the germline V gene. CDR3 coding DNA: TGTGCCAGCAGTTCGGGACAGGGGGGACGAGATACGCAGTATTTT. Translating it yields CASSSGQGGRDTQYF.

This clone was counted between two and nine times. This chain connects TRBV9 to TRBJ2-2, with TRBD1 identical over 7 bases. Germline V lookup: CDR1 SGDLS, CDR2 YYNGEE. CDR3 length equals 16 residues. The V segment lost 0 bases and the J segment 2 bases; nucleotides outside the gene matches: 4. The CDR3 is CASSVVPGGNTGELFF. The DNA for the CDR3 is TGTGCCAGCAGCGTAGTACCAGGGGGTAACACCGGGGAGCTGTTTTTT. Drawing the rest from reference TRBV9 and TRBJ2-2, the complete variable domain is DSGVTQTPKHLITATGQRVTLRCSPRSGDLSVYWYQQSLDQGLQFLIQYYNGEERAKGNILERFSAQQFPDLHSELNLSSLELGDSALYFCASSVVPGGNTGELFFGEGSRLTVL.

This chain uses TRBV4-1 with TRBJ1-6, with D possibly TRBD1 on 5 matching bases. With 2 bases removed from V and 0 bases from J, the gap between germline ends came to 17 bases. Germline V CDR1 and CDR2: MGHRA, YSYEKL. This CDR3 has 19 residues. CDR3 in DNA: TGCGCCAGCAGCCAACGCTCGAACAGGTTTAGCTCCTATAATTCACCCCTCCACTTT. Its protein product is CASSQRSNRFSSYNSPLHF.

The V gene is TRBV7-9, the J gene TRBJ2-3; D ambiguous. There are 13 residues in the CDR3. Trimming left V 5 bases short and J 2 bases short, with 8 bases between. Germline loops: CDR1 SEHNR, CDR2 FQNEAQ (reference sequence). The CDR3 loop reads CASSETLTDTQYF. Written as DNA, the CDR3 is TGTGCCAGCAGCGAGACACTCACAGATACGCAGTATTTT. Full variable domain (outside the CDR3, taken from reference TRBV7-9 and TRBJ2-3): DTGVSQNPRHKITKRGQNVTFRCDPISEHNRLYWYRQTLGQGPEFLTYFQNEAQLEKSRLLSDRFSAERPKGSFSTLEIQRTEQGDSAMYLCASSETLTDTQYFGPGTRLTVL.

The chain uses TRBV9 and TRBJ2-3, with D maybe TRBD2 (6 bases). Per the germline V gene, CDR1 is SGDLS and CDR2 is YYNGEE. V was clipped by 4 bases and J by 0 bases, with 12 bases between them. The CDR3 has 15 amino acids. The CDR3: CASSRRGASTDTQYF. The DNA for the CDR3 is TGTGCCAGCAGCAGGCGGGGCGCAAGCACAGATACGCAGTATTTT.

There are a few counts of this clone. The chain joins TRBV5-1 to TRBJ2-2, with D perhaps matching TRBD1 or TRBD2 (5 bases each). Germline-derived CDR1 and CDR2 are SGHRS and YFSETQ. The CDR3 has 15 residues. V was clipped by 5 bases and J by 1 base, with 12 bases between them. In nucleotides, the CDR3 is TGCGCCAGCAGGTCCGGGACGGGGAACACCGGGGAGCTGTTTTTT. This sequence encodes CASRSGTGNTGELFF.

The chain joins TRBV27 to TRBJ2-7; possible D gene TRBD2, 6 bases. CDR3 length: 14 amino acids. V shed 8 bases and J shed 4 bases, with 18 bases lying between them. Germline loops: CDR1 MNHEY, CDR2 SMNVEV (reference sequence). The CDR3 reads CASGSRGRLYEQYF. CDR3 DNA: TGTGCCAGCGGTTCCCGGGGGAGATTATACGAGCAGTACTTC.

CDR3: CASSTGTSGQETQYF. The CDR3 DNA reads as TGTGCCAGTAGTACTGGGACTAGCGGCCAAGAGACCCAGTACTTC. This chain uses TRBV19 with TRBJ2-5, with 11 bases identical to TRBD2. Losses at the gene ends were 4 bases for V and 1 base for J; bases not matched to a gene: 2. The CDR3 has 15 amino acids. Germline CDR1 is LNHDA and CDR2 is SQIVND (reference sequence).

The rearrangement links TRBV27 to TRBJ2-7, with 9 bases aligning to TRBD1. J was trimmed by 2 bases and V by 6 bases; bases with no gene match: 8. Germline V gives CDR1 MNHEY, CDR2 SMNVEV (reference sequence). The CDR3 has 15 amino acids. CDR3 sequence (DNA): TGTGCCAGCAGCCGGGCGGGACAGGGTGCCTACGAGCAGTACTTC. It is translated as CASSRAGQGAYEQYF.

The chain has TRBV20-1 and TRBJ2-3, with D hard to call. CDR1 is DFQATT and CDR2 is SNEGSKA in the germline V gene (reference sequence). Trimming left V 6 bases short and J 3 bases short, with 7 bases between. The CDR3 is made up of 11 amino acids. CDR3 DNA: TGCAGTGCCAGACGGACAGATACGCAGTATTTT. Translating it yields CSARRTDTQYF.

The V call is TRBV1, the J call TRBJ1-6. TRBV1 constitutes a pseudogene. The CDR3 has 18 residues. The DNA of the CDR3 is TGCACCAGCAGCCAAGCCCCTTCAGCGGGACAGCCCAGGACACCCCTCCACTTT. This sequence encodes CTSSQAPSAGQPRTPLHF.

This clone was found once. This chain links TRBV18 with TRBJ1-5; D may be TRBD1 (5 bases). Germline V gives CDR1 KGHSH, CDR2 LQKENI. The CDR3 consists of 17 residues. V was shortened by 2 bases and J by 0 bases, with 14 bases between the two germline ends. The CDR3 is CASSPTPPGPSNQPQHF. The CDR3 DNA sequence: TGTGCCAGCTCACCAACCCCCCCGGGACCTAGCAATCAGCCCCAGCATTTT.

The table lists this clone with a few counts. V usage is TRBV6-1 and J usage is TRBJ1-2; D is unclear. Germline values: CDR1 MNHNS, CDR2 SASEGT. The germline V and J ends were trimmed by 11 bases and 8 bases, with 12 bases remaining between them. CDR3 length equals 10 residues. CDR3 protein: CAGGARGYTF. CDR3 bases: TGTGCCGGAGGTGCCCGGGGCTACACCTTC.

The rearrangement uses TRBV12-2 and TRBJ2-2; the D segment call TRBD1 is taken from the table without a DNA check. TRBV12-2 is a recognized pseudogene. The CDR3 spans 20 residues. As DNA, the CDR3 is TGTGCAAGTCGCTTAGCCCTATTCTCCCCTCGACAGGGAACTACCGGGGAGCTGTTTTTT. Amino acid sequence: CASRLALFSPRQGTTGELFF.

This chain links TRBV6-1 with TRBJ2-7, with D unclear. CDR1 is MNHNS, CDR2 SASEGT, per germline. CDR3 length: 11 residues. V was pared by 7 bases and J by 10 bases, with 14 bases between. CDR3 DNA sequence: TGTGCCAGCACTTTCCACGGTGTTCAGTACTTC. Residues: CASTFHGVQYF.